This T cell receptor beta chain was found in a study of T cell responses to AZD1222 COVID-19 vaccine. General study points: Compared with day 0, the breadth and depth of the Spike-specific TCR repertoire rose significantly after two doses of AZD1222.

The CDR3 is 15 residues long. The ends were cut back, 3 bases at V and 0 bases at J, with 9 bases in the middle. Germline values: CDR1 KGHSH, CDR2 LQKENI. The protocol was immunoSEQ multiplex PCR, while the TCRdb copy is restricted to in-frame clones and leaves out a portion. Of about 59,000 clones in the sample, about 83% were seen once. Points on this clone: The antigen remains undetermined.

This TCR derives from an adult in good health. The chain uses TRBV18 and TRBJ2-1; no reliable D call. The sample in question was peripheral blood, obtained on day 0 of AZD1222 vaccination. The CDR3 DNA reads as TGTGCCAGCTCACCGGACCAAAGCTCCTACAATGAGCAGTTCTTC. As protein: CASSPDQSSYNEQFF.